Below are 25 T cell receptor beta chains sequenced from a single sample in a study of T cells in Graves' hyperthyroidism and ophthalmopathy. RNA transcripts were the template for amplifying TCR beta CDR3 regions. The primer set for the first-round RT-PCR of the TCR CDR3 was HTBI. TCRdb reprocessed the multiplex PCR reads with MiXCR, giving one entry per CDR3 protein. The table has about 260,000 distinct CDR3 sequences, 16% seen once; the top ten hold approximately 30%. Sequenced: blood. These receptors originate from a woman aged 18-29 years with Graves' ophthalmopathy.

The CDR3 DNA is TGTGCCAGCAGACCGGGACTAGCGGGAGTGAACGAGCAGTACTTC. Protein product: CASRPGLAGVNEQYF. This chain links TRBV27 with TRBJ2-7; TRBD2 agrees at 14 bases. V shed 6 bases, J shed 5 bases, and the junction held 6 bases outside the gene matches. The CDR3 has 15 amino acids. Germline V gene data show CDR1 as MNHEY and CDR2 as SMNVEV (reference sequence).

This clonotype was found many times. The CDR3 DNA reads TGTGCCAGCAGCCCTAGCCGAGGGGGGAATGAGCAGTTCTTC. The encoded protein is CASSPSRGGNEQFF. This rearrangement joins TRBV28 to TRBJ2-1; D might be TRBD1 or TRBD2, each matching 6 bases. Germline V gene sequence: CDR1 MDHEN, CDR2 SYDVKM. V was clipped by 6 bases and J by 7 bases, with 16 bases between them. The CDR3 runs to 14 residues.

As regards this clonotype: A clone one base away is much larger, so this may be a read error. This chain uses TRBV6-1 with TRBJ1-1; D is unresolved. Trimming removed 10 bases at V and 0 bases at J, with 18 bases between. CDR3 length equals 15 residues. Germline CDR1 is MNHNS and CDR2 is SASEGT. CDR3 region: CANSGDIPLNTEAFF. CDR3 bases: TGTGCCAACAGCGGAGACATTCCCCTGAACACTGAAGCTTTCTTT.

The chain combines TRBV20-1 with TRBJ1-1; the D gene is possibly TRBD1 (5 bases). Germline CDR1 reads DFQATT; CDR2 reads SNEGSKA (reference sequence). This CDR3 is built from 11 residues. V was trimmed by 7 bases and J by 8 bases, leaving 14 bases between them. Written as DNA, the CDR3 is TGCAGTGTAATCGGGGGTGGCGAAGCTTTCTTT. This gives the protein CSVIGGGEAFF.

This clonotype was recorded at least ten times. The V gene is TRBV30, the J gene TRBJ2-4, with D possibly TRBD2 on 5 matching bases. CDR1 GTSNPN and CDR2 SVGIG come from the germline V gene (reference sequence). The CDR3 runs 17 residues. V was trimmed by 1 base and J by 0 bases, leaving 16 bases between them. The CDR3 DNA reads as TGTGCCTGGAGTGGGAGGAGACTTACCCTAGCCAAAAACATTCAGTACTTC. It translates to CAWSGRRLTLAKNIQYF.

This clonotype was recorded many times. The chain has TRBV18 and TRBJ1-6, with D perhaps TRBD1 (5 bases). The V end lost 8 bases, the J end lost 5 bases, and 16 bases lay between the germline ends. Germline assignment: CDR1 KGHSH and CDR2 LQKENI. CDR3 size: 15 residues. The DNA of the CDR3 is TGTGCCAGCCGGCCCCGGGACGGCAATAATTCACCCCTCCACTTT. Translation: CASRPRDGNNSPLHF.

The table lists this clonotype with a count of one. The rearrangement uses TRBV28 and TRBJ2-4; TRBD2 agrees at 8 bases. CDR3 length: 14 amino acids. V lost 8 bases and J lost 7; bases outside the gene matches: 10. Germline assignment: CDR1 MDHEN and CDR2 SYDVKM. CDR3 protein: CASLAGGAQNIQYF. The CDR3 DNA reads TGTGCCAGCCTTGCGGGGGGCGCCCAGAACATTCAGTACTTC.

This clonotype was observed at least ten times. The genes are TRBV28 and TRBJ1-1; D is possibly TRBD1 (6 bases). This CDR3 region has 14 residues. CDR1 is MDHEN and CDR2 is SYDVKM in the germline V gene. V lost 6 bases to trimming and J lost 5 bases, with 16 bases between them. The CDR3 loop reads CASSLQGEGTEAFF. CDR3 coding DNA: TGTGCCAGCAGCCTACAGGGAGAGGGTACTGAAGCTTTCTTT.

This clonotype was seen only a few times. J is TRBJ2-7 and V is TRBV14; 12 nucleotides agree with TRBD1. Germline CDR1 SGHDN, CDR2 FVKESK. The CDR3 is 15 amino acids. V gave up 8 bases and J gave up 2 bases; unmatched junction bases: 7. The CDR3 reads CASDPGTGGAYEQYF. CDR3 bases: TGTGCCAGCGATCCCGGGACAGGGGGCGCCTACGAGCAGTACTTC.

This clonotype came up many times. The gene calls are TRBV5-1 and TRBJ2-3; D call uncertain. V gave up 1 base and J gave up 1 base, with 10 bases separating them. The CDR3 spans 15 residues. Per the germline V gene, CDR1 is SGHRS and CDR2 is YFSETQ. CDR3 protein: CASSLYGVRTDTQYF. CDR3 bases: TGCGCCAGCAGCTTGTATGGAGTCCGCACAGATACGCAGTATTTT.

Ten or more counts support this clonotype. CDR3 bases: TGTGCCAGCAGTTCACAGGGTCTGTCCTTTCAGCCCCAGCATTTT. It codes for CASSSQGLSFQPQHF. V is TRBV28 and J is TRBJ1-5, with a weak D call TRBD1 (6 bases). The V end lost 4 bases, the J end lost 6 bases, and 16 bases lay between the germline ends. Germline V gene data show CDR1 as MDHEN and CDR2 as SYDVKM. The CDR3 covers 15 residues.

This clonotype was observed at least ten times. The chain couples TRBV2 to TRBJ1-4, with 9 bases lining up with TRBD1. The trim removed 7 bases at V and 8 bases at J, leaving 8 bases unmatched. In germline, CDR1 is SNHLY, CDR2 FYNNEI. CDR3 size: 14 residues. The CDR3 DNA reads TGTGCCAGCAAGCAGGGACAGGGAGGAGAAAAACTGTTTTTT. It encodes CASKQGQGGEKLFF.

This clonotype was picked up many times. The V gene is TRBV6-2 or TRBV6-3, the J gene TRBJ2-3; 7 bases fit TRBD2. V shed 4 bases, J shed 4 bases, and the junction held 17 bases outside the gene matches. Looked up from germline, CDR1 is MNHEY and CDR2 is SVGEGT. This CDR3 is built from 18 residues. The CDR3 nucleotides are TGTGCCAGCAGTTTAACGGGGGGAGGGCTAGCCAAGTCAGATACGCAGTATTTT. This sequence encodes CASSLTGGGLAKSDTQYF.

This clonotype was picked up many times. This chain connects TRBV4-1 to TRBJ2-2; a weak D match, TRBD1 (6 bases). Trimming cost V 0 bases and J 9 bases, with 11 bases left between them. Germline values: CDR1 MGHRA, CDR2 YSYEKL. CDR3 length: 14 amino acids. CDR3 nucleotides: TGCGCCAGCAGCCAAGATCAGGGGAGAAGGGAGCTGTTTTTT. Translated, it gives CASSQDQGRRELFF.

This clonotype has at least ten counts. The CDR3 protein is CASSHRERSGNTIYF. The CDR3 nucleotides read TGTGCCAGCAGCCACAGGGAACGCTCTGGAAACACCATATATTTT. The chain has TRBV3-1 and TRBJ1-3; a possible D gene is TRBD1 (5 bases). CDR1 LGHDT and CDR2 YNNKEL come from the germline V gene (reference sequence). The V end was cut by 3 bases, the J end by 0 bases, with 9 bases between. The CDR3 runs to 15 residues.

This clonotype was counted at least ten times. The rearrangement links TRBV10-3 to TRBJ2-3; 11 positions agree with TRBD2. V gave up 4 bases and J gave up 0 bases; unmatched junction bases: 0. The CDR3 covers 15 residues. Germline lookup yields CDR1 ENHRY and CDR2 SYGVKD. The CDR3 reads CAISGTSGSTDTQYF. The CDR3 coding sequence is TGTGCCATCAGTGGGACTAGCGGGAGCACAGATACGCAGTATTTT.

This clonotype was counted at least ten times. This chain joins TRBV27 and TRBJ2-7; the match to TRBD2 covers 13 bases. The CDR3 covers 17 residues. After removal of 5 bases from V and 6 bases from J, the junction contained 13 bases not matched to a gene. Germline values: CDR1 MNHEY, CDR2 SMNVEV (reference sequence). CDR3 in amino acids: CASSPWGLAGIRGEQYF. DNA of the CDR3: TGTGCCAGCAGTCCTTGGGGACTAGCGGGAATAAGGGGCGAGCAGTACTTC.

This clonotype was seen at least ten times. V is TRBV15 and J is TRBJ1-5, with 11 bases identical to TRBD1. The CDR3 covers 16 residues. Germline V gene lookup returns CDR1 LNHNV and CDR2 YYDKDF (reference sequence). The ends lost 3 bases at V and 3 bases at J; junction bases unmatched: 4. The CDR3 sequence: CATSSRTGGYNQPQHF. CDR3 sequence (DNA): TGTGCCACCAGCAGCCGGACAGGGGGCTACAATCAGCCCCAGCATTTT.

This clonotype has at least ten counts. The rearrangement joins TRBV30 to TRBJ1-2, with D perhaps matching TRBD1 (6 bases). V gave up 1 base and J gave up 2 bases, with 17 bases separating them. The CDR3 is 16 residues long. CDR1 and CDR2 (germline): GTSNPN, SVGIG (reference sequence). CDR3 loop: CAWSGGQAENNYGYTF. CDR3 sequence (DNA): TGTGCCTGGAGTGGGGGGCAGGCTGAGAACAACTATGGCTACACCTTC.

In its sample, this clonotype was seen a few times. The chain couples TRBV5-1 to TRBJ2-7; D is undetermined. This CDR3 is built from 15 residues. Germline V CDR1 and CDR2: SGHRS, YFSETQ. V was shortened by 0 bases and J by 6 bases, with 16 bases between the two germline ends. CDR3 DNA: TGCGCCAGCAGCTTGGTTCAAGGGTCAGGCCTCGAGCAGTACTTC. It is translated as CASSLVQGSGLEQYF.

This clonotype was detected many times. V usage is TRBV9 and J usage is TRBJ2-3; no reliable D call. Between the trimmed V and J ends, which lost 1 base and 4 bases, there was a span of 13 bases. The CDR3 contains 15 residues. CDR1 is SGDLS and CDR2 is YYNGEE in the germline V gene. CDR3 residues: CASSVMERSADTQYF. CDR3 DNA: TGTGCCAGCAGCGTAATGGAGCGATCCGCAGATACGCAGTATTTT.

V gene TRBV7-6 combines with J gene TRBJ2-5; TRBD2 is a possible D gene (6 bases). V was clipped by 1 base and J by 1 base, with 7 bases between them. This CDR3 region has 14 residues. Germline-derived CDR1 and CDR2 are SGHVS and FNYEAQ. The CDR3 is CASSLGRVQETQYF. The CDR3 DNA is TGTGCCAGCAGCTTAGGGAGGGTCCAAGAGACCCAGTACTTC. The variable domain in full, completed from reference TRBV7-6 and TRBJ2-5, reads GAGVSQSPRYKVTKRGQDVALRCDPISGHVSLYWYRQALGQGPEFLTYFNYEAQQDKSGLPNDRFSAERPEGSISTLTIQRTEQRDSAMYRCASSLGRVQETQYFGPGTRLLVL.

This clonotype was detected ten times or more. The rearrangement joins TRBV3-1 to TRBJ2-7; D uncertain. The CDR3 is made up of 13 amino acids. Germline V lookup: CDR1 LGHDT, CDR2 YNNKEL (reference sequence). The germline V and J ends were trimmed by 1 base and 7 bases, with 11 bases remaining between them. For the CDR3, the DNA is TGTGCCAGCAGCCAAGCACGGGCCGGGGAGCAGTACTTC. Residues: CASSQARAGEQYF.

This clonotype has a count of ten or more. The chain is built from TRBV7-8 and TRBJ1-1, with a weak D call TRBD1 (5 bases). CDR3 size: 16 residues. CDR1 and CDR2 (germline): SGHVS, FQNEAQ. Deletions cut 1 base from V and 4 bases from J, with 16 bases between. In DNA form, the CDR3 reads TGTGCCAGCAGCTTAGGTTCGGGGGGGTTCCTCACTGAAGCTTTCTTT. This codes for CASSLGSGGFLTEAFF. The complete variable domain, with remaining parts taken from reference TRBV7-8 and TRBJ1-1, reads GAGVSQSPRYKVAKRGQDVALRCDPISGHVSLFWYQQALGQGPEFLTYFQNEAQLDKSGLPSDRFFAERPEGSVSTLKIQRTQQEDSAVYLCASSLGSGGFLTEAFFGQGTRLTVV.

This clonotype occurred many times. The chain is built from TRBV28 and TRBJ1-1, with 9 bases matching TRBD1. V dropped 3 bases and J dropped 0; count of bases not matched to a gene: 8. Germline V gene lookup returns CDR1 MDHEN and CDR2 SYDVKM. The CDR3 is 17 amino acids. As DNA, the CDR3 is TGTGCCAGCAGTTTTGGGACAGGGCGCCGCCTGAACACTGAAGCTTTCTTT. Translated: CASSFGTGRRLNTEAFF. Complete variable domain (other parts from reference TRBV28 and TRBJ1-1): DVKVTQSSRYLVKRTGEKVFLECVQDMDHENMFWYRQDPGLGLRLIYFSYDVKMKEKGDIPEGYSVSREKKERFSLILESASTNQTSMYLCASSFGTGRRLNTEAFFGQGTRLTVV.